These T cell receptor beta chains were read from a single sample in a study of T cells in Graves' hyperthyroidism and ophthalmopathy. Each CDR3 protein gets one entry after TCRdb re-called the multiplex PCR reads with MiXCR. The sample holds under 40,000 distinct CDR3 sequences; about 49% are singletons and the top ten take approximately 6.2%. Material for sequencing was blood. These receptors all stem from a woman in her forties or fifties with Graves' hyperthyroidism that later progressed to Graves' ophthalmopathy. Both conserved end residues are part of each CDR3. A D gene is named only where the DNA matches it firmly. Some rows have no size entry. The others give once, few or many, or a class for an expanded clone.

j_call d_call clone_size v_call cdr3_nt cdr3_aa
TRBJ2-5 TRBD2 once TRBV9 TGTGCCAGCAGCTCCGGACTAGCGGGATTAGAGACCCAGTACTTC CASSSGLAGLETQYF
TRBJ2-7 . once TRBV9 TGTGCCAGCAGCGTAGGGGGGGAAGAGCAGTACTTC CASSVGGEEQYF
TRBJ1-5 TRBD1 . TRBV29-1 TGCAGCGTTGAAGAAGAGCCGGGACAGGGGCCCGCAGATACGCAGCATTTT CSVEEEPGQGPADTQHF
TRBJ1-1 . many TRBV5-1 TGCGCCAGCAGCTTGACGGGGGCAGTGACTGAAGCTTTCTTT CASSLTGAVTEAFF
TRBJ2-5 . many TRBV5-4 TGTGCCAGCAGCTTCTACGGGACGCCGGGGGAAGAGACCCAGTACTTC CASSFYGTPGEETQYF
TRBJ2-7 TRBD2 . TRBV11-1 TGTGCCAGCAGCCCATGGACTAGCTCCTCCTACGAGCAGTACTTC CASSPWTSSSYEQYF
TRBJ1-1 . . TRBV29-1 TGCAGCCTATACCACAGCGCGAACACTGAAGCTTTCTTT CSLYHSANTEAFF
TRBJ2-5 . . TRBV10-3 . CAISGQWNYGYTFGSGSETQYF
TRBJ2-7 TRBD1 . TRBV29-1 TGCAGCGCCTCCGGGACAGGGGGCCACGAGCAGTACTTC CSASGTGGHEQYF
TRBJ2-7 TRBD1 . TRBV9 TGTGCCAGCGGAGACGGGACAGGGGACTTTTCGACCCCGGGTTCGTACGAGCAGTACTTC CASGDGTGDFSTPGSYEQYF
TRBJ1-6 . few TRBV19 TGTGCCAGTAGGATTGCCGGGGACCAGCGATCACCCCTCCACTTT CASRIAGDQRSPLHF